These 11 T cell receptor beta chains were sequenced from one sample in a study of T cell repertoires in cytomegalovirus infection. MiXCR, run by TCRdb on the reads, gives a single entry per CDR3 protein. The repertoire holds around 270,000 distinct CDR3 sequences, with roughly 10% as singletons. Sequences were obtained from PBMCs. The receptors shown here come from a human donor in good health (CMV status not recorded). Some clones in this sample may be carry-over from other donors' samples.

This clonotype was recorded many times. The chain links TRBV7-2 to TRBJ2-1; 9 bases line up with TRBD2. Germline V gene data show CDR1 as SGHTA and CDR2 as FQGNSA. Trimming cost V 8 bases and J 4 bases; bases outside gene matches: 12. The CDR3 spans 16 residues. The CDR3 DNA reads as TGTGCCAGCCTAACCCCCCGACTAGCGGTTTACAATGAGCAGTTCTTC. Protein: CASLTPRLAVYNEQFF.

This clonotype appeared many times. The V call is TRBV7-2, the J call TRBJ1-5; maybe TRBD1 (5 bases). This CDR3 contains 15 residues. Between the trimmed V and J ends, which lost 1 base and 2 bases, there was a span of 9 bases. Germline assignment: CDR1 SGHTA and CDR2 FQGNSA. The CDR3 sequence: CASSLEWGGNQPQHF. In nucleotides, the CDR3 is TGTGCCAGCAGCTTAGAGTGGGGGGGCAATCAGCCCCAGCATTTT.

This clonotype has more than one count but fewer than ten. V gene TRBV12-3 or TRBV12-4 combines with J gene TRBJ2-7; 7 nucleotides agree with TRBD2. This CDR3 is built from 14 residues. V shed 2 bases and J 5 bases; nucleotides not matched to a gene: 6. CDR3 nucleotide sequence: TGTGCCAGCAGTTTAACGGGAGGTTTACACGAGCAGTACTTC. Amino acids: CASSLTGGLHEQYF.

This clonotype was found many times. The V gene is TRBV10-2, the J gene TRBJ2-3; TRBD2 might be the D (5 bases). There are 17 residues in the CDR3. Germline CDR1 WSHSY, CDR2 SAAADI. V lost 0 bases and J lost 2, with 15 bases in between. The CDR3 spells CASSESVGAETTDTQYF. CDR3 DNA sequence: TGCGCCAGCAGTGAGTCGGTTGGAGCGGAGACCACAGATACGCAGTATTTT.

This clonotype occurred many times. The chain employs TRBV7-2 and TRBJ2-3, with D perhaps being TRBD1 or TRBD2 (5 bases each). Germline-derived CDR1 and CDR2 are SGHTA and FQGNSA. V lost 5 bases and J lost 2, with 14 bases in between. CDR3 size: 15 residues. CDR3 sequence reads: CASSLLGGSTDTQYF. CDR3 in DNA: TGTGCCAGCAGCCTTCTTGGGGGATCCACAGATACGCAGTATTTT.

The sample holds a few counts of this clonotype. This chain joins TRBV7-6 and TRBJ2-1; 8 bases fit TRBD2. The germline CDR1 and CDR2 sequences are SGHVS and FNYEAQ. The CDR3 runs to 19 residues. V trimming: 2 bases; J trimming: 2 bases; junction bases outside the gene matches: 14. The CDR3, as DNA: TGTGCCAGCAGCTTAACGGCACTATCGCGGGGGGTTGCCTACAATGAGCAGTTCTTC. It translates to CASSLTALSRGVAYNEQFF.

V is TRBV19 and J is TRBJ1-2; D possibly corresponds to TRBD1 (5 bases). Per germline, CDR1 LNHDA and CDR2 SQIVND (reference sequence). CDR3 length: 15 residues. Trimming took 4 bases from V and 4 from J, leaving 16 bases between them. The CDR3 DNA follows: TGTGCCAGTAGTACAACCCCAGGGAGTGCCTATGGCTACACCTTC. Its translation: CASSTTPGSAYGYTF.

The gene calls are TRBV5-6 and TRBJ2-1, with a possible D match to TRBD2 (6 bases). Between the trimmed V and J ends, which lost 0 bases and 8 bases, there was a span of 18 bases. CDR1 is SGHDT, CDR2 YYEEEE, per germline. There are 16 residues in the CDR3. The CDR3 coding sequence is TGTGCCAGCAGCTTGGCCGTAGTGAGTTCGGGGGATGAGCAGTTCTTC. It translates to CASSLAVVSSGDEQFF.

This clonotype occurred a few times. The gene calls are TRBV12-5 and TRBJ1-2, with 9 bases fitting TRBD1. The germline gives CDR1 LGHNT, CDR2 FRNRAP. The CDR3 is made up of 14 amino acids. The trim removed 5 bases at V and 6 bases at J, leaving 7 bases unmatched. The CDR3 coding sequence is TGTGCTAGTGGTCAAACAGGGGGCGCGGATGGCTACACCTTC. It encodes CASGQTGGADGYTF.

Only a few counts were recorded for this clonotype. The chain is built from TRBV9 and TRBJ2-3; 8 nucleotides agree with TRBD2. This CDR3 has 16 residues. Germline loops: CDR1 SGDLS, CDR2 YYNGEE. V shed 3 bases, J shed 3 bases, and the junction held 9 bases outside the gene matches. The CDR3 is CASSAIAGSGTDTQYF. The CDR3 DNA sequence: TGTGCCAGCAGCGCCATAGCGGGAAGTGGGACAGATACGCAGTATTTT.

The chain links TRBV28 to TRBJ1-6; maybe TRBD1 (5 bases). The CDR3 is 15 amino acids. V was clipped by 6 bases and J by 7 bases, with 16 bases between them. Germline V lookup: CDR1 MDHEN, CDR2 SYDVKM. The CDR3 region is CASRSNAGVNSPLHF. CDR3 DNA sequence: TGTGCCAGCAGATCTAATGCGGGGGTCAATTCACCCCTCCACTTT.